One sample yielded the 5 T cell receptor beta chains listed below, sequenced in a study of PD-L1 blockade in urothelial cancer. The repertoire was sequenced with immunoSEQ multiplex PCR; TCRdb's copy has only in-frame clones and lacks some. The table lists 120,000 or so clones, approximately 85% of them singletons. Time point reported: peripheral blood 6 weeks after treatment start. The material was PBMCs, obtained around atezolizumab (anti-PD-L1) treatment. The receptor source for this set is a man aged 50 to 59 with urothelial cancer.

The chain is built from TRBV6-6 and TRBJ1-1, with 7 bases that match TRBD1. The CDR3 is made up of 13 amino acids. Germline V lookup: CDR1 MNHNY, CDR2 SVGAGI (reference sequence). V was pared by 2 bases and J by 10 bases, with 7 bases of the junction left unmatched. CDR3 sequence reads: CASSYGTEGRAFF. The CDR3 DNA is TGTGCCAGCAGTTACGGGACAGAGGGGCGAGCTTTCTTT.

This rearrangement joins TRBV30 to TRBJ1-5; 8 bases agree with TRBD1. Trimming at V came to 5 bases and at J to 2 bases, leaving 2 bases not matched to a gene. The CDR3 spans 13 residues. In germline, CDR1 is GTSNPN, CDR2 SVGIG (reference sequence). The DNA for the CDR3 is TGTGCCTGGGGGGGACAGGGCAATCAGCCCCAGCATTTT. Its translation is CAWGGQGNQPQHF.

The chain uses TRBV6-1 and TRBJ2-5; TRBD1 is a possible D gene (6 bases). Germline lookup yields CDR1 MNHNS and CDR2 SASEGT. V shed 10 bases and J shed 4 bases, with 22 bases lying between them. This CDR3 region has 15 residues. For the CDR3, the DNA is TGTGCCATCCGAGCCGCCGGACAGAAGGTAGAGACCCAGTACTTC. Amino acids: CAIRAAGQKVETQYF.

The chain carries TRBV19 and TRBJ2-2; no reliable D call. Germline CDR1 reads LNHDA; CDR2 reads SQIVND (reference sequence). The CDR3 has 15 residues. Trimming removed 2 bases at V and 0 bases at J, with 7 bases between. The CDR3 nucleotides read TGTGCCAGTAGTATACAGATCGCGAACACCGGGGAGCTGTTTTTT. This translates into CASSIQIANTGELFF.

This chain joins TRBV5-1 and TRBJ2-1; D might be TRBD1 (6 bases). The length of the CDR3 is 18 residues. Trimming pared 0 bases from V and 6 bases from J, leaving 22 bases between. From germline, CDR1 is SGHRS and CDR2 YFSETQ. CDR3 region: CASSLGGTGTHYGNEQFF. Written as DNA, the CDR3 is TGCGCCAGCAGCTTGGGGGGAACCGGGACACACTATGGCAATGAGCAGTTCTTC.